Listed below are T cell receptor beta chains from one sample, sequenced in a study of cytomegalovirus exposure and HLA in healthy donors. The repertoire was sequenced with immunoSEQ multiplex PCR; TCRdb's copy has only in-frame clones and lacks some. The sample has about 100,000 clones; around 77% are singletons. The material sequenced was PBMCs. The receptor set was obtained from a man aged 18 to 30 in good health and CMV-seronegative. Both conserved end residues are part of each CDR3.

v_call | cdr3_aa
TRBV7-2 | CASSTRQGSNYGYTF
TRBV6-6 | CASSPRLAGETQYF
TRBV7-2 | CASTSGGLSTDTQYF
TRBV5-4 | CASSLEGVSTDTQYF
TRBV10-1 | CASIGTGGEGETQYF
TRBV6-5 | CASAVPGEQYF
TRBV18 | CASSGGGRETQYF
TRBV5-4 | CASSFTSNYGYPF
TRBV28 | CASSPYSDRDQPQHF
TRBV10-3 | CAISESGGGGYGYTF
TRBV7-9 | CASSPRQGQETQYF
TRBV7-9 | CSSSLGPAGVNTEAFF
TRBV15 | CATSRDLQEIYEQYF
TRBV19 | CASRTGTRGEQFF
TRBV5-1 | CASSAQPNLNSPLHF
TRBV11-2 | CASSLVRAANTGELFF
TRBV5-6 | CASVFGLGDEKLFF
TRBV7-2 | CASSFEANSNQPQHF
TRBV7-2 | CASSAGNYGYTF
TRBV28 | CASSLSGRGPNTEAFF
TRBV9 | CASSTGGVYGYTF
TRBV4-2 | CASSQDGGGVYEQYF
TRBV19 | CASTDRGRGGAFF
TRBV11-1 | CASSLVGFLAGINNEQFF
TRBV7-9 | CASSQTGLNTEAFF
TRBV5-1 | CASSSRGLVEQFF
TRBV21-1 | CAKQTGMGQPQHF
TRBV5-1 | CASSYSGTGRPGELFF
TRBV10-3 | CAISDTTSGGTDTQYF
TRBV4-3 | CASSQDAPGGGANVLTF
TRBV6-5 | CASSYDRKVGYTF
TRBV5-4 | CASSLDPRGSGELFF
TRBV28 | CASSFTYEQYF
TRBV7-3 | CASSLDRASEAFF
TRBV7-8 | CASTQGSSYEQYF
TRBV5-1 | CASSFLTGNSDEQYF
TRBV11-2 | CASSLRGNTEAFF
TRBV5-6 | CASSSGSSSYEQYF
TRBV19 | CASSMERVQETQYF
TRBV19 | CASSYRDREAQPQHF
TRBV5-1 | CASSSRLAGVRETQYF